This T cell receptor (beta chain) was recovered during a study of cytomegalovirus exposure and HLA in healthy donors. J gave up 6 bases and V 4 bases, and 1 base lay outside the gene matches. CDR3 length: 14 amino acids. Germline lookup yields CDR1 LNHDA and CDR2 SQIVND (reference sequence). The PCR was carried out with 60 Vbeta primers and 13 Jbeta primers. Profiling relied on immunoSEQ multiplex PCR, and the TCRdb table lists in-frame clones only, not all of them. The table records fewer than 250,000 clones, 87% of them present only once. The sequenced material came from PBMCs. This sequence was found in a boy aged 2 to 10 in good health and CMV-seronegative. The chain recombines TRBV19 with TRBJ2-2, with TRBD1 identical over 11 bases. Written as DNA, the CDR3 is TGTGCCAGTAGTACGGGACAGGGGGCCGGGGAGCTGTTTTTT. Its protein is CASSTGQGAGELFF.